This T cell receptor (beta chain) was identified during a study of CD8 T cells in Susac syndrome. It was with random hexamers that roughly 0.45 to 1 ug RNA was reverse transcribed. It was immunoSEQ multiplex PCR that amplified TCR beta CDR3 across 54 Vbeta and 13 Jbeta. One entry per CDR3 protein results from TCRdb running MiXCR on the immunoSEQ multiplex PCR reads. Among 200,000 to 250,000 distinct CDR3 sequences, 92% were seen once, and the ten largest hold about 0.12%. Multiple sclerosis controls were treatment-naive patients with stable or active relapsing-remitting disease. Through negative isolation, CD4+ and CD8+ T cells were obtained, while TEMRA cells were enriched using FACS. The CDR3 runs to 13 residues. Trimming took 5 bases from V and 5 from J, leaving 9 bases between them. Germline lookup yields CDR1 MNHEY and CDR2 SVGEGT.

Sequenced material: CD8+ T cells from PBMCs. The clonotype was recovered from a human donor with multiple sclerosis. The chain couples TRBV6-2 or TRBV6-3 to TRBJ2-2; unclear D gene. The DNA of the CDR3 is TGTGCCAGCAGTCACTACGGGACCGGGGAGCTGTTTTTT. As protein: CASSHYGTGELFF.